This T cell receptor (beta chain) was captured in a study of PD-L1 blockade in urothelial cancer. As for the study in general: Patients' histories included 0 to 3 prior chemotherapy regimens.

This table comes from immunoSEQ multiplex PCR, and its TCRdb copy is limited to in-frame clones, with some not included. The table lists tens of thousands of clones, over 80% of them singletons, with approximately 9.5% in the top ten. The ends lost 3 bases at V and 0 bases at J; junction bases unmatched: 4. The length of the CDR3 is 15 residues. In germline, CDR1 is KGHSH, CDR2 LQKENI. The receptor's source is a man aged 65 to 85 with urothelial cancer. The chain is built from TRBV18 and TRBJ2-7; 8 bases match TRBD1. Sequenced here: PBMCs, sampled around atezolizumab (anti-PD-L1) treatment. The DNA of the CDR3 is TGTGCCAGCTCACCGCGGACAGGGAACTCCTACGAGCAGTACTTC. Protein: CASSPRTGNSYEQYF. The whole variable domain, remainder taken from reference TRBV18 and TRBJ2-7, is NAGVMQNPRHLVRRRGQEARLRCSPMKGHSHVYWYRQLPEEGLKFMVYLQKENIIDESGMPKERFSAEFPKEGPSILRIQQVVRGDSAAYFCASSPRTGNSYEQYFGPGTRLTVT.